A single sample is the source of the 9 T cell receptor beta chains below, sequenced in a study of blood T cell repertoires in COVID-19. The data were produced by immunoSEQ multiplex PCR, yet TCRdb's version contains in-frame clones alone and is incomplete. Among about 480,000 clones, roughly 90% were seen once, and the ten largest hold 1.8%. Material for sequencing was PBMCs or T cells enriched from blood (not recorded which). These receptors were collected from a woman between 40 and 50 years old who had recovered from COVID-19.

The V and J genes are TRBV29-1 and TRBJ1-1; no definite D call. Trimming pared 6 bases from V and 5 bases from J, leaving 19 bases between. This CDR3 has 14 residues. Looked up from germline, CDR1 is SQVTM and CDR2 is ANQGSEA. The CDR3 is CSVQKEAEVTEAFF. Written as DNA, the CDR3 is TGCAGCGTCCAAAAAGAGGCAGAAGTAACTGAAGCTTTCTTT.

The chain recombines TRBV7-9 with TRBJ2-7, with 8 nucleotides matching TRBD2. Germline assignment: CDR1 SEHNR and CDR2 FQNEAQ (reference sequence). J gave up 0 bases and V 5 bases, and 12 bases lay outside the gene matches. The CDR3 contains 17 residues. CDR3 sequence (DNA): TGTGCCAGCAGCCCCCGGGGGGGTGCAGGGTCCTCCTACGAGCAGTACTTC. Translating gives CASSPRGGAGSSYEQYF.

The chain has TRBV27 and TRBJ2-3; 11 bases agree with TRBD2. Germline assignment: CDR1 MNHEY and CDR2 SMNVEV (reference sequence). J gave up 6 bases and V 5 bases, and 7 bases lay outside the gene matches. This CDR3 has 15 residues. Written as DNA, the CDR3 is TGTGCCAGCAGTCCTCTTGCTAGCGGGAGGGATACGCAGTATTTT. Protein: CASSPLASGRDTQYF.

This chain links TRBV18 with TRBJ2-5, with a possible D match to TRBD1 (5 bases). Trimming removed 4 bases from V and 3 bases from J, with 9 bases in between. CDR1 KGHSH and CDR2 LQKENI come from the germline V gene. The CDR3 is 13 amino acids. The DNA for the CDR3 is TGTGCCAGCTCACTTACACAGGAAGAGACCCAGTACTTC. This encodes CASSLTQEETQYF.

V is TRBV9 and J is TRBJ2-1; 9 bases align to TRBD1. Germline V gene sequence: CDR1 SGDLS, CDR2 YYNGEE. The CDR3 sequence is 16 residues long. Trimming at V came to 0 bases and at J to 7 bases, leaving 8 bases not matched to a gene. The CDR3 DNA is TGTGCCAGCAGCGTAGATGGGACAGGGAAGGCTAATGAGCAGTTCTTC. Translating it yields CASSVDGTGKANEQFF.

In DNA form, the CDR3 reads TGTGCCAGCAGCTTAATGACAGACTCCTACGAGCAGTACTTC. Protein sequence: CASSLMTDSYEQYF. This chain uses TRBV11-3 with TRBJ2-7, with D tentatively TRBD1 (5 bases). The length of the CDR3 is 14 residues. Between the trimmed V and J ends, which lost 2 bases and 0 bases, there was a span of 8 bases. The germline gives CDR1 SGHNT, CDR2 YENEEA.

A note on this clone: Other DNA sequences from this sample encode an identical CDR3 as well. CDR3 nucleotide sequence: TGCGCCAGCAGCTTGGACAGACCTAACACCGGGGAGCTGTTTTTT. Translation: CASSLDRPNTGELFF. This sequence joins TRBV5-1 and TRBJ2-2; D is undetermined. The CDR3 loop spans 15 amino acids. Germline V gene lookup returns CDR1 SGHRS and CDR2 YFSETQ. V was clipped by 0 bases and J by 2 bases, with 8 bases between them.

The CDR3 sequence: CASSSQSPGLSYEQYF. In DNA, the CDR3 is TGTGCCAGCAGCTCACAATCTCCGGGACTGTCCTACGAGCAGTACTTC. This sequence joins TRBV7-8 and TRBJ2-7; tentatively, D is TRBD2 (6 bases). Between the trimmed V and J ends, which lost 4 bases and 1 base, there was a span of 17 bases. The CDR3 is 16 amino acids. Looked up from germline, CDR1 is SGHVS and CDR2 is FQNEAQ.

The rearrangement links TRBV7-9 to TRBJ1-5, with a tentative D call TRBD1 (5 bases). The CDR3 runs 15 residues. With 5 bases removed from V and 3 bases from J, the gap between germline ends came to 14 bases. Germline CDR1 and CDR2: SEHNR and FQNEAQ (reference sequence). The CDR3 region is CASSIDGTYNQPQHF. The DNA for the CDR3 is TGTGCCAGCAGCATCGACGGGACTTACAATCAGCCCCAGCATTTT.